This T cell receptor (beta chain) comes out of a study of T-cell reconstitution after alpha-beta-depleted transplantation in children. The authors prepared the TCRbeta library with unique molecular identifiers. TCRdb redid the calling of the PCR reads with MiXCR, one entry per CDR3 protein. The data contain 200,000 to 250,000 distinct CDR3 sequences, 6.6% of them seen just once; the ten biggest clones take up 5.5%. This clonotype was seen at least ten times. Germline CDR1 is SGHRS and CDR2 is YFSETQ. The V end lost 0 bases, the J end lost 8 bases, and 15 bases lay between the germline ends. The length of the CDR3 is 15 residues.

This receptor was obtained from a boy younger than 10 with acute lymphoblastic leukemia, due to receive a stem cell transplant. The source was PBMCs, collected before TCRalphabeta/CD19-depleted stem cell transplant. The gene calls are TRBV5-1 and TRBJ2-1; a weak D match, TRBD2 (5 bases). CDR3 residues: CASSLDLLGADEQFF. CDR3 in DNA: TGCGCCAGCAGCTTGGACCTCTTGGGAGCCGATGAGCAGTTCTTC.